The 29 T cell receptor beta chains listed next were all sequenced from one sample in a study of CD8+ T cells in alopecia areata. Isolated RNA was reverse transcribed into cDNA used as the sequencing template. Using immunoSEQ multiplex PCR, the repertoire was profiled, and TCRdb retains in-frame clones only, with some absent. This table holds 140,000 to 150,000 clones, around 50% found once. Sequencing was carried out using CD4+ T cells sorted from blood. Source of these receptors: a human donor with alopecia areata.

This chain connects TRBV5-4 to TRBJ2-1; 9 nucleotides agree with TRBD1. The germline V gene encodes CDR1 SGHNT and CDR2 YYREEE (reference sequence). V was clipped by 4 bases and J by 15 bases; unmatched bases: 8. The length of the CDR3 is 12 residues. The DNA for the CDR3 is TGTGCCAGCAGCCTGGGACAGGGTAAAGCGTTCTTC. Its protein is CASSLGQGKAFF.

The chain carries TRBV6-6 and TRBJ2-7, with 12 bases identical to TRBD1. This CDR3 comprises 15 residues. Germline-derived CDR1 and CDR2 are MNHNY and SVGAGI (reference sequence). V was pared by 4 bases and J by 4 bases, with 5 bases of the junction left unmatched. The CDR3 DNA reads TGTGCCAGCAGTTCGGGACAGGGGGCCCTATACGAGCAGTACTTC. Translating gives CASSSGQGALYEQYF.

The gene calls are TRBV9 and TRBJ2-7, with TRBD2 matching 15 bases. The CDR3 is 16 amino acids. The germline V gene encodes CDR1 SGDLS and CDR2 YYNGEE. The J segment lost 7 bases and the V segment lost 3 bases, leaving 8 bases of the junction unmatched. The CDR3 spells CASSDGGTSGRFEQYF. The CDR3 bases are TGTGCCAGCAGCGACGGAGGGACTAGCGGGAGGTTTGAGCAGTACTTC.

The chain uses TRBV7-2 and TRBJ2-7; 9 bases align to TRBD2. After removal of 4 bases from V and 8 bases from J, the junction contained 6 bases not matched to a gene. The CDR3 consists of 13 residues. The germline V gene encodes CDR1 SGHTA and CDR2 FQGNSA. CDR3: CASSYSGSSQQYF. The CDR3 nucleotides read TGTGCCAGCAGCTATAGCGGGAGTAGCCAGCAGTACTTC.

This clone has more than one count but fewer than ten. As DNA, the CDR3 is TGTGCCAGCAGCTTTATTCAACGGGGCCCGGAAGCTTTCTTT. This sequence encodes CASSFIQRGPEAFF. The V call is TRBV7-9, the J call TRBJ1-1; D possibly corresponds to TRBD1 (5 bases). Trimming took 3 bases from V and 8 from J, leaving 16 bases between them. The V gene's germline CDR1 is SEHNR and CDR2 FQNEAQ (reference sequence). The CDR3 has 14 residues.

The sample holds a few counts of this clone. V gene TRBV27 combines with J gene TRBJ2-3; D is unresolved. Per germline, CDR1 MNHEY and CDR2 SMNVEV (reference sequence). The V end lost 5 bases, the J end lost 5 bases, and 11 bases lay between the germline ends. This CDR3 comprises 13 residues. CDR3: CASSPGPLDTQYF. CDR3 sequence (DNA): TGTGCCAGCAGTCCCGGCCCCCTAGATACGCAGTATTTT.

This clone was observed a few times. The CDR3 sequence is CASSPDSSQPQHF. The CDR3 DNA reads as TGTGCCAGCTCACCAGATAGTTCTCAGCCCCAGCATTTT. V and J are TRBV18 and TRBJ1-5; D ambiguous. Trimming shortened V by 2 bases and J by 6 bases, and 8 bases separated the two germline ends. Germline CDR1 and CDR2: KGHSH and LQKENI. CDR3 length: 13 residues.

This chain joins TRBV7-9 and TRBJ2-7; D uncertain. Trimming pared 11 bases from V and 1 base from J, leaving 12 bases between. The CDR3 is 12 amino acids. Germline V CDR1 and CDR2: SEHNR, FQNEAQ (reference sequence). CDR3 amino acids: CALDSISYEQYF. The CDR3 nucleotides read TGTGCCCTAGATTCTATTTCCTACGAGCAGTACTTC.

The chain carries TRBV5-1 and TRBJ1-1; D ambiguous. The germline V and J ends were trimmed by 0 bases and 4 bases, with 10 bases remaining between them. The CDR3 runs 14 residues. Germline V lookup: CDR1 SGHRS, CDR2 YFSETQ. CDR3 coding DNA: TGCGCCAGCAGCTTGGGTCGGGTTGGCACTGAAGCTTTCTTT. The encoded protein is CASSLGRVGTEAFF.

The J gene is TRBJ2-1, the V gene TRBV28, with TRBD1 as a possible D gene (6 bases). CDR3 size: 13 residues. Germline-derived CDR1 and CDR2 are MDHEN and SYDVKM. V dropped 7 bases and J dropped 5 bases, with 12 bases sitting between them. The CDR3 sequence: CASKLGTNNEQFF. The CDR3 DNA is TGTGCCAGCAAGTTGGGGACAAACAATGAGCAGTTCTTC.

This chain uses TRBV5-1 with TRBJ2-1; the match to TRBD2 covers 14 bases. Per the germline V gene, CDR1 is SGHRS and CDR2 is YFSETQ. J was trimmed by 9 bases and V by 3 bases; bases with no gene match: 2. This CDR3 spans 14 amino acids. In DNA form, the CDR3 reads TGCGCCAGCAGCTCGGGACTAGCGGGAGCTGAGCAGTTCTTC. Amino acid sequence: CASSSGLAGAEQFF.

This chain's CDR3 is CAWTPGTYGYTF. In nucleotides, the CDR3 is TGTGCCTGGACCCCAGGGACCTATGGCTACACCTTC. This chain uses TRBV30 with TRBJ1-2; possibly TRBD1 for D (5 bases). This CDR3 is built from 12 residues. Germline loops: CDR1 GTSNPN, CDR2 SVGIG (reference sequence). V gave up 4 bases and J gave up 4 bases, with 10 bases separating them.

The chain couples TRBV2 to TRBJ2-3; 8 positions match TRBD2. The ends lost 7 bases at V and 3 bases at J; junction bases unmatched: 12. Germline lookup yields CDR1 SNHLY and CDR2 FYNNEI. This CDR3 is built from 16 residues. CDR3 region: CASTNKAAGATDTQYF. For the CDR3, the DNA is TGTGCCAGCACCAACAAGGCAGCGGGGGCGACAGATACGCAGTATTTT.

Concerning this clone itself: Other DNA sequences from this sample encode an identical CDR3 as well. The chain employs TRBV20-1 and TRBJ2-5, with 8 bases fitting TRBD1. Germline V gene lookup returns CDR1 DFQATT and CDR2 SNEGSKA (reference sequence). J lost 5 bases, V lost 5 bases, and 1 base had no gene match. This CDR3 comprises 11 residues. The CDR3 DNA sequence: TGCAGTGCTTACAGGGGGGAGACCCAGTACTTC. This translates into CSAYRGETQYF.

This chain joins TRBV6-5 and TRBJ2-1, with D perhaps assigned TRBD1 or TRBD2 (5 bases each). CDR1 and CDR2 from the germline V gene are MNHEY and SVGAGI. V was trimmed by 0 bases and J by 4 bases, leaving 10 bases between them. The CDR3 length is 15 residues. The CDR3 sequence: CASSYSIWGYNEQFF. The CDR3 DNA sequence: TGTGCCAGCAGTTACTCGATTTGGGGGTACAATGAGCAGTTCTTC.

The chain uses TRBV7-9 and TRBJ2-3; 12 nucleotides agree with TRBD2. Germline loops: CDR1 SEHNR, CDR2 FQNEAQ (reference sequence). The CDR3 has 14 residues. V dropped 8 bases and J dropped 2; count of bases not matched to a gene: 2. CDR3 loop: CASRTSGNTDTQYF. CDR3 nucleotide sequence: TGTGCCAGCCGGACTAGCGGGAACACAGATACGCAGTATTTT.

The chain employs TRBV19 and TRBJ2-1; TRBD2 matches at 8 bases. With 6 bases clipped from V and 9 bases from J, the junction kept 7 bases outside the gene matches. Germline V gene data show CDR1 as LNHDA and CDR2 as SQIVND (reference sequence). The CDR3 consists of 13 residues. DNA for the CDR3: TGTGCCAGTAGCCTAGCGGGTTTCGGTGAGCAGTTCTTC. Amino acid sequence: CASSLAGFGEQFF. The full variable domain, in which reference TRBV19 and TRBJ2-1 provide the parts outside the CDR3, is DGGITQSPKYLFRKEGQNVTLSCEQNLNHDAMYWYRQDPGQGLRLIYYSQIVNDFQKGDIAEGYSVSREKKESFPLTVTSAQKNPTAFYLCASSLAGFGEQFFGPGTRLTVL.

V usage is TRBV29-1 and J usage is TRBJ2-1; 11 bases fit TRBD2. The germline V gene encodes CDR1 SQVTM and CDR2 ANQGSEA. V was pared by 4 bases and J by 5 bases, with 13 bases of the junction left unmatched. This CDR3 has 17 residues. DNA for the CDR3: TGCAGCGTTGTGGCCGCAAGACTAGCGGGACGGGACAATGAGCAGTTCTTC. As protein: CSVVAARLAGRDNEQFF.

The rearrangement joins TRBV30 to TRBJ2-3, with 12 bases that match TRBD2. The J segment lost 5 bases and the V segment lost 3 bases, leaving 9 bases of the junction unmatched. The CDR3 is made up of 16 amino acids. From germline, CDR1 is GTSNPN and CDR2 SVGIG (reference sequence). CDR3 bases: TGTGCCTGGAGGGGACGGACTAGCGGGATTTTAGATACGCAGTATTTT. Its protein is CAWRGRTSGILDTQYF.

There are a few counts of this clone. The chain employs TRBV7-8 and TRBJ2-1; D call uncertain. The CDR3 sequence is 15 residues long. Trimming cost V 4 bases and J 1 base, with 11 bases left between them. CDR1 is SGHVS, CDR2 FQNEAQ, per germline. The CDR3 DNA follows: TGTGCCAGCAGCTCTGCATCGAGGTCCTACAATGAGCAGTTCTTC. Translating gives CASSSASRSYNEQFF.

This clone has just a few counts. The V gene is TRBV29-1, the J gene TRBJ2-3; unclear D gene. The V and J ends lost 1 base and 2 bases respectively, with 10 bases between them. The CDR3 is 14 residues long. Germline values: CDR1 SQVTM, CDR2 ANQGSEA. The CDR3 DNA reads as TGCAGCGTTGAAGGCCGGGCTAACACAGATACGCAGTATTTT. Amino acids: CSVEGRANTDTQYF.

The rearrangement links TRBV23-1 to TRBJ2-1, with D tentatively TRBD1 (7 bases). TRBV23-1 is an ORF for which the function is uncertain. The CDR3 has 17 amino acids. The V end was cut by 4 bases, the J end by 0 bases, with 16 bases between. The CDR3 protein is CASSRCSQGGSYNEQFF. CDR3 bases: TGCGCCAGCAGTCGGTGTTCTCAGGGGGGCTCCTACAATGAGCAGTTCTTC.

The table lists this clone with a few counts. J is TRBJ2-1 and V is TRBV29-1; either TRBD1 or TRBD2 may supply D (5 bases each). CDR1 SQVTM and CDR2 ANQGSEA come from the germline V gene. The CDR3 loop spans 13 amino acids. Written as DNA, the CDR3 is TGCACCACTGTGGGGGAGTTCCAATCAGAGCAGTTCTTC. Translation gives CTTVGEFQSEQFF.

There are many counts of this clone. The rearrangement links TRBV29-1 to TRBJ2-2; TRBD1 agrees at 7 bases. CDR3 size: 17 residues. After removal of 7 bases from V and 0 bases from J, the junction contained 14 bases not matched to a gene. From germline, CDR1 is SQVTM and CDR2 ANQGSEA. In DNA, the CDR3 is TGCAGCGCCAAATATACGTCTGGACAGGCGAACACCGGGGAGCTGTTTTTT. Its protein product is CSAKYTSGQANTGELFF.

V is TRBV15 and J is TRBJ2-7; 10 bases fit TRBD2. Germline V gene data show CDR1 as LNHNV and CDR2 as YYDKDF (reference sequence). The CDR3 has 19 amino acids. V shed 0 bases, J shed 5 bases, and the junction held 16 bases outside the gene matches. The CDR3 DNA sequence: TGTGCCACCAGCAGAGATCGGCGCGGGGGGATCGGGACTAGCGACGAGCAGTACTTC. Its protein is CATSRDRRGGIGTSDEQYF.

This chain uses TRBV20-1 with TRBJ2-5; possibly TRBD1 for D (6 bases). The CDR3 is 11 amino acids. V dropped 4 bases and J dropped 3 bases, with 6 bases sitting between them. The germline gives CDR1 DFQATT, CDR2 SNEGSKA (reference sequence). CDR3 region: CSATGEETQYF. The CDR3 DNA reads TGCAGTGCTACAGGGGAAGAGACCCAGTACTTC.

The rearrangement joins TRBV15 to TRBJ1-2; TRBD1 agrees at 9 bases. This CDR3 is 15 amino acids long. The trim removed 5 bases at V and 7 bases at J, leaving 11 bases unmatched. The V gene's germline CDR1 is LNHNV and CDR2 YYDKDF (reference sequence). The CDR3 DNA reads TGTGCCACCAGCCCTCATCTGGGGGACAGGGTTGGCTACACCTTC. Translation: CATSPHLGDRVGYTF.

The V and J genes are TRBV20-1 and TRBJ1-2; no reliable D call. Trimming took 5 bases from V and 4 from J, leaving 8 bases between them. Per the germline V gene, CDR1 is DFQATT and CDR2 is SNEGSKA (reference sequence). This CDR3 is 11 amino acids long. Written as DNA, the CDR3 is TGCAGTGCTTTATGGGCCTATGGCTACACCTTC. Translating gives CSALWAYGYTF.

The J gene is TRBJ1-1, the V gene TRBV29-1, with D uncertain. V was pared by 4 bases and J by 0 bases, with 9 bases between. There are 13 residues in the CDR3. Germline values: CDR1 SQVTM, CDR2 ANQGSEA. CDR3 loop: CSVAPRLNTEAFF. The CDR3 DNA reads as TGCAGCGTTGCCCCCCGGTTGAACACTGAAGCTTTCTTT.